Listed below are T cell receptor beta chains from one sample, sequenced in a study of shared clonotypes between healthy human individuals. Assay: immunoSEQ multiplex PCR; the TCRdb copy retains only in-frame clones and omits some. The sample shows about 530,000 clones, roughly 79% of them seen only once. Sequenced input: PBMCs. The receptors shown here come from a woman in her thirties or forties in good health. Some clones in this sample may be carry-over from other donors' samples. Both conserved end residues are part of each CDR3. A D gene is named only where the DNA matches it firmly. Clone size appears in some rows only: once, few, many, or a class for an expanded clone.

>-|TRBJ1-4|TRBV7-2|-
CASSFFGTQLFF
TGTGCCAGCAGCTTTTTTGGGACCCAACTGTTTTTT
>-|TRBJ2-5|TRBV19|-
CASSMRNQETQYF
TGTGCCAGTAGTATGCGGAACCAAGAGACCCAGTACTTC
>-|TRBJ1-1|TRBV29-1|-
CSVENPGAYTEAFF
TGCAGCGTTGAAAATCCGGGGGCCTACACTGAAGCTTTCTTT
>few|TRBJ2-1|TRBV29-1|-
CSVVQGSYNEQFF
TGCAGCGTTGTGCAGGGGTCATACAATGAGCAGTTCTTC
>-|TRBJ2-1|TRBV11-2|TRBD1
CASIINRGFNNEQFF
TGTGCCAGCATAATTAACAGGGGGTTCAATAATGAGCAGTTCTTC
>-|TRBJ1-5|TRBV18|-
CASSPDSGQPQHF
TGTGCCAGCTCACCAGACTCTGGGCAGCCCCAGCATTTT
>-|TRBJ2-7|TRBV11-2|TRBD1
CASSWDRSSEQYF
TGTGCCAGCAGCTGGGACAGAAGCTCCGAGCAGTACTTC
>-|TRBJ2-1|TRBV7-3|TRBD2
CASSPTGLAGYNEQFF
TGTGCCAGCAGTCCAACGGGACTAGCGGGATACAATGAGCAGTTCTTC
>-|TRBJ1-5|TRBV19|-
CASSRGGRFGQPQHF
TGTGCCAGTAGTAGGGGCGGCAGGTTCGGTCAGCCCCAGCATTTT
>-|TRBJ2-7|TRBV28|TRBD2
CASSLGGRVYEQYF
TGTGCCAGCAGTTTAGGCGGGAGGGTCTACGAGCAGTACTTC
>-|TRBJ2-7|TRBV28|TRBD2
CASSSGASGSFYEQYF
TGTGCCAGCAGTTCCGGGGCTAGCGGGAGTTTCTACGAGCAGTACTTC
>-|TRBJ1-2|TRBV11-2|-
CASSQGGYGYTF
TGTGCCAGCAGCCAAGGGGGCTATGGCTACACCTTC
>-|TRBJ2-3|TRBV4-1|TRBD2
CASSLGASGSWADTQYF
TGCGCCAGCAGCCTTGGAGCTAGCGGGAGTTGGGCAGATACGCAGTATTTT
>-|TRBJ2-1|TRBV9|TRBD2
CASTEGASGRNEQFF
TGTGCCAGCACTGAAGGGGCTAGCGGGAGGAATGAGCAGTTCTTC
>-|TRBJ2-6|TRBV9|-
CASSEQGRGSGANVLTF
TGTGCCAGCAGCGAACAGGGTAGGGGCTCTGGGGCCAACGTCCTGACTTTC
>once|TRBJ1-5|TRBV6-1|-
CASSDRNFNQPQHF
TGTGCCAGCAGTGACCGGAATTTCAATCAGCCCCAGCATTTT
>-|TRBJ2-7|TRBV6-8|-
CASSCGPGSYEQYF
TGTGCCAGCAGTTGCGGGCCTGGGAGCTACGAGCAGTACTTC
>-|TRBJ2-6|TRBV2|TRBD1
CASNRDSISGANVLTF
TGTGCCAGCAACCGGGACAGTATCTCTGGGGCCAACGTCCTGACTTTC
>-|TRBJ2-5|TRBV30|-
CAWSPRGETQYF
TGTGCCTGGAGCCCTAGGGGTGAGACCCAGTACTTC
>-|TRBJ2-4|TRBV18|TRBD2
CASSPPLAGAKNIQYF
TGTGCCAGCTCACCACCGCTAGCGGGAGCCAAAAACATTCAGTACTTC
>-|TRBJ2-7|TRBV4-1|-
CASSQAAGLRYEQYF
TGCGCCAGCAGCCAAGCCGCGGGCCTGAGATACGAGCAGTACTTC
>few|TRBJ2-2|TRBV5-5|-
CASSLNPGFTGELFF
TGTGCCAGCAGCTTGAATCCGGGTTTCACCGGGGAGCTGTTTTTT
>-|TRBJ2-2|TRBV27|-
CASSSPDWNTGELFF
TGTGCCAGCAGTTCACCGGACTGGAACACCGGGGAGCTGTTTTTT
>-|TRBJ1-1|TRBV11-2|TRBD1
CASSRGTGITNTEAFF
TGTGCCAGCAGCCGAGGGACAGGGATTACGAACACTGAAGCTTTCTTT
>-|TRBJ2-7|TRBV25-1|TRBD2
CASRPSSGRAHEQYF
TGTGCCAGCAGACCGTCTAGCGGGAGGGCCCACGAGCAGTACTTC
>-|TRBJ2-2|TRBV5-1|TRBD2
CASSLVAGSNTGELFF
TGCGCCAGCAGCTTGGTAGCGGGCTCGAACACCGGGGAGCTGTTTTTT
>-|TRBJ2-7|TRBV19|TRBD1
CASSVPTGDRDEQYF
TGTGCCAGTAGTGTTCCGACAGGGGACCGCGACGAGCAGTACTTC
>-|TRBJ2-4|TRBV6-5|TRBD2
CASRTGTSGNIQYF
TGTGCCAGCAGAACCGGGACTAGCGGAAACATTCAGTACTTC
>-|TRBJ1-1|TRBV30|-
CAWSPMDEAFF
TGTGCCTGGAGTCCGATGGATGAAGCTTTCTTT
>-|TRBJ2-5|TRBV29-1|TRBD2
CSVGTSGVKETQYF
TGCAGCGTTGGGACTAGCGGAGTTAAAGAGACCCAGTACTTC
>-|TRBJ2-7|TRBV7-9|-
CASSLAAGNPYEQYF
TGTGCCAGCAGCTTAGCCGCAGGGAACCCCTACGAGCAGTACTTC
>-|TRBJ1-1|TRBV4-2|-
CASSQDRGMNTEAFF
TGTGCCAGCAGCCAAGACAGGGGCATGAACACTGAAGCTTTCTTT
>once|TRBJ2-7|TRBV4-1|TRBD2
CASSPGAGGAYEQYF
TGCGCCAGCAGCCCTGGGGCGGGAGGGGCCTACGAGCAGTACTTC
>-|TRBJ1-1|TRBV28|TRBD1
CASVRQGEAFF
TGTGCCAGCGTTCGACAGGGAGAAGCTTTCTTT
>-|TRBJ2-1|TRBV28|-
CASSFSPLLDEQFF
TGTGCCAGCAGTTTTAGCCCCCTCCTGGATGAGCAGTTCTTC
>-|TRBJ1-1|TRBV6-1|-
CASSSERYDTEAFF
TGTGCCAGCAGTTCCGAGAGATACGACACTGAAGCTTTCTTT
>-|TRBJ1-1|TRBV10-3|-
CAISEGRRFEAFF
TGTGCCATCAGTGAGGGACGGAGGTTTGAAGCTTTCTTT
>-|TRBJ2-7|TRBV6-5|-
CASRRDLSGTYEQYF
TGTGCCAGCAGGCGGGACTTAAGTGGAACCTACGAGCAGTACTTC
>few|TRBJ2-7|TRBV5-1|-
CASSSRDVDEQYF
TGCGCCAGCAGCTCCCGGGACGTCGACGAGCAGTACTTC
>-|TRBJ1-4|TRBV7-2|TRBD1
CASSLVRAGGNEKLFF
TGTGCCAGCAGCTTAGTTAGGGCAGGGGGCAATGAAAAACTGTTTTTT
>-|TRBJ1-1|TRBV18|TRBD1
CASSRDRERGFF
TGTGCCAGCTCGCGGGACAGGGAAAGGGGTTTCTTT
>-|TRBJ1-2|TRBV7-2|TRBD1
CASSFSRGVANYGYTF
TGTGCCAGCAGCTTCTCCAGGGGGGTAGCTAACTATGGCTACACCTTC
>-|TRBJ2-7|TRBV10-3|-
CAISGETGSYEQYF
TGTGCCATCAGTGGAGAGACGGGATCCTACGAGCAGTACTTC
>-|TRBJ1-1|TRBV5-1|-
CASSTGGDTEAFF
TGCGCCAGCAGCACGGGAGGAGACACTGAAGCTTTCTTT
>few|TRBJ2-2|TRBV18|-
CASSPLPSTGELFF
TGTGCCAGCTCACCACTTCCCTCCACCGGGGAGCTGTTTTTT
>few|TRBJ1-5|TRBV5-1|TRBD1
CASSLRQGDQPQHF
TGCGCCAGCAGCCTTCGACAGGGGGATCAGCCCCAGCATTTT
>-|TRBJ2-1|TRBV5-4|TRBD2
CASSFPGVAGLDEQFF
TGTGCCAGCAGCTTCCCCGGGGTAGCGGGACTGGATGAGCAGTTCTTC
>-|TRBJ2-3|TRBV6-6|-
CASGLPGLRADTQYF
TGTGCCAGCGGGCTGCCCGGACTACGCGCAGATACGCAGTATTTT
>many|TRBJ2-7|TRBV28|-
CASTDGISSYEQYF
TGTGCCAGCACCGACGGGATCTCCTCCTACGAGCAGTACTTC
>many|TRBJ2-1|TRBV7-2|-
CASSNTGLAIGFYNEQFF
TGTGCCAGCAGCAACACGGGACTGGCGATAGGGTTCTACAATGAGCAGTTCTTC
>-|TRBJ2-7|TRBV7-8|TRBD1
CASSTLTGQGSYEQYF
TGTGCCAGCAGCACCCTGACGGGACAGGGTTCGTACGAGCAGTACTTC
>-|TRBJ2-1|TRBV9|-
CASSVARANEQFF
TGTGCCAGCAGCGTAGCTAGGGCCAATGAGCAGTTCTTC
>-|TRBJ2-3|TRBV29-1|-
CSVVEGATDTQYF
TGCAGCGTTGTGGAGGGTGCCACAGATACGCAGTATTTT
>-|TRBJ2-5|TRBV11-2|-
CASSRPRETQYF
TGTGCCAGCAGCCGACCTCGGGAGACCCAGTACTTC
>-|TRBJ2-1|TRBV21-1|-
CASPFPLAGKENEQFF
TGTGCCAGCCCATTTCCCCTAGCGGGAAAAGAGAATGAGCAGTTCTTC
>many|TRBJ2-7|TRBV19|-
CASKFNSISSEQYF
TGTGCCAGTAAGTTTAACAGCATAAGTTCCGAGCAGTACTTC
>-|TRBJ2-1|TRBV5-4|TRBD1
CASSLQGQGRIGNEQFF
TGTGCCAGCAGCTTGCAGGGACAGGGTCGGATTGGAAATGAGCAGTTCTTC
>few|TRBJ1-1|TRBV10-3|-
CAISESRPGQVNTEAFF
TGTGCCATCAGTGAGAGTAGGCCGGGACAAGTGAACACTGAAGCTTTCTTT
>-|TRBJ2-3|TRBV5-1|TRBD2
CASSLASVAGGITDTQYF
TGCGCCAGCAGCTTGGCATCAGTAGCGGGAGGGATCACAGATACGCAGTATTTT
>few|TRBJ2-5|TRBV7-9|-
CASSQGGETQYF
TGTGCCAGCAGCCAAGGGGGGGAGACCCAGTACTTC